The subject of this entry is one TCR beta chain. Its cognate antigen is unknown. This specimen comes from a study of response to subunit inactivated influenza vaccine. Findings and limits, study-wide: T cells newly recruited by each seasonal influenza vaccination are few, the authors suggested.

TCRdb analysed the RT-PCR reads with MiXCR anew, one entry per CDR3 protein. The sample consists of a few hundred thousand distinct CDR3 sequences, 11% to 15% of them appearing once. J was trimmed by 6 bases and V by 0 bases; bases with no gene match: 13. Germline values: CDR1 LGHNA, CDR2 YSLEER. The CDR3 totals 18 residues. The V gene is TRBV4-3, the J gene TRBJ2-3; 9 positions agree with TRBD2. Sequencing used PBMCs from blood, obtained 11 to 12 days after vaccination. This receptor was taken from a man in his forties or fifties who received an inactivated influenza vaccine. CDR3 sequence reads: CASSQDRLVSGRGDTQYF. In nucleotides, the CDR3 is TGCGCCAGCAGCCAAGATCGACTCGTTAGCGGGAGAGGGGATACGCAGTATTTT.